One TCR beta chain is described in this entry. Its antigen remains unknown. These data come from a study of CD8+CD57+ T cells in acquired aplastic anemia. Study-level points and caveats: The study found no significant CD8+ Simpson's diversity difference between patients and controls.

Genomic DNA served as template for TCR beta VDJ and CDR3 profiling. TCRdb reprocessed the reads with MiXCR, giving one entry per CDR3 protein. The data hold 150,000 to 200,000 distinct CDR3 sequences, with 50% to 75% observed a single time. The CDR3 loop spans 11 amino acids. V lost 2 bases to trimming and J lost 10 bases; unmatched junction nucleotides: 2. CDR1 is DFQATT and CDR2 is SNEGSKA in the germline V gene (reference sequence). The chain couples TRBV20-1 to TRBJ2-1; 7 positions match TRBD2. The sample comprised sorted CD4+, CD8+, or CD8+CD57+ T cells (not recorded which) from PBMCs. This sequence originates from a human donor with severe aplastic anemia or a healthy control (not recorded which). The CDR3 reads CSARREGEQFF. DNA of the CDR3: TGCAGTGCTAGAAGGGAGGGCGAGCAGTTCTTC.